The 30 T cell receptor beta chains given below trace back to one sample, sequenced in a study of blood T cell repertoires in COVID-19. Profiling relied on immunoSEQ multiplex PCR, and the TCRdb table lists in-frame clones only, not all of them. The table lists approximately 460,000 clones, roughly 87% of them singletons. Material for sequencing was peripheral blood. The receptors here all came from a young man with COVID-19, enrolled during active disease.

This sequence joins TRBV7-9 and TRBJ1-6; D may be TRBD1 (5 bases). Trimming left V 6 bases short and J 0 bases short, with 15 bases between. Germline V lookup: CDR1 SEHNR, CDR2 FQNEAQ (reference sequence). The CDR3 is 17 residues long. For the CDR3, the DNA is TGTGCCAGCAGTTATGAGTTTGACAGCTCCTATAATTCACCCCTCCACTTT. Protein product: CASSYEFDSSYNSPLHF.

The chain couples TRBV19 to TRBJ1-5; TRBD1 agrees at 9 bases. Losses at the gene ends were 6 bases for V and 2 bases for J; bases not matched to a gene: 8. CDR1 is LNHDA, CDR2 SQIVND, per germline (reference sequence). The CDR3 consists of 16 residues. CDR3 protein: CASSIQGARGNQPQHF. Here the CDR3 DNA reads TGTGCCAGTAGCATACAGGGGGCGCGGGGCAATCAGCCCCAGCATTTT.

The CDR3 reads CASSLDNHAAPLHF. The CDR3 DNA reads TGTGCCAGCAGCTTAGACAACCATGCGGCACCCCTCCACTTT. The V call is TRBV7-9, the J call TRBJ1-6; D is uncertain. The germline V gene has CDR1 SEHNR and CDR2 FQNEAQ (reference sequence). The CDR3 extends over 14 amino acids. V lost 1 base, J lost 11 bases, and 12 bases lay in between.

This clone was picked up one time. J is TRBJ2-1 and V is TRBV6-6; no definite D call. The CDR3 contains 13 residues. The V end lost 8 bases, the J end lost 0 bases, and 8 bases lay between the germline ends. Germline CDR1 reads MNHNY; CDR2 reads SVGAGI (reference sequence). The CDR3 protein is CASARSSYNEQFF. The CDR3 bases are TGTGCCAGCGCGAGGAGCTCCTACAATGAGCAGTTCTTC.

The rearrangement links TRBV6-5 to TRBJ2-5; possible D gene TRBD2, 5 bases. CDR1 is MNHEY, CDR2 SVGAGI, per germline. The CDR3 spans 16 residues. V gave up 0 bases and J gave up 2 bases, with 13 bases separating them. CDR3 protein: CASSYSGGADQETQYF. CDR3 DNA: TGTGCCAGCAGTTACTCTGGAGGAGCTGATCAAGAGACCCAGTACTTC.

V is TRBV27 and J is TRBJ1-5; perhaps TRBD1 as D (6 bases). The CDR3 has 15 amino acids. Germline V gene sequence: CDR1 MNHEY, CDR2 SMNVEV (reference sequence). V was trimmed by 6 bases and J by 3 bases, leaving 15 bases between them. The CDR3 bases are TGTGCCAGCAGATGGAATCAGGGGCCCAATCAGCCCCAGCATTTT. This gives the protein CASRWNQGPNQPQHF.

The chain links TRBV7-9 to TRBJ2-6, with 7 positions matching TRBD1. Germline V CDR1 and CDR2: SEHNR, FQNEAQ (reference sequence). The CDR3 covers 18 residues. J was trimmed by 1 base and V by 5 bases; bases with no gene match: 11. The CDR3: CASSHPGQQISGANVLTF. The DNA of the CDR3 is TGTGCCAGCAGCCATCCGGGACAGCAAATTTCTGGGGCCAACGTCCTGACTTTC.

V and J are TRBV15 and TRBJ2-5, with D perhaps TRBD1 (6 bases). V shed 4 bases and J shed 7 bases, with 13 bases lying between them. CDR1 is LNHNV and CDR2 is YYDKDF in the germline V gene (reference sequence). The CDR3 is made up of 13 amino acids. This CDR3 is CATSKDQGRTQYF. CDR3 bases: TGTGCCACCAGCAAAGACCAGGGGAGGACCCAGTACTTC. Variable domain in full (rest from reference TRBV15 and TRBJ2-5): DAMVIQNPRYQVTQFGKPVTLSCSQTLNHNVMYWYQQKSSQAPKLLFHYYDKDFNNEADTPDNFQSRRPNTSFCFLDIRSPGLGDTAMYLCATSKDQGRTQYFGPGTRLLVL.

This sequence joins TRBV5-1 and TRBJ2-7; 9 bases align to TRBD1. The CDR3 is made up of 17 amino acids. Germline V gives CDR1 SGHRS, CDR2 YFSETQ. V dropped 4 bases and J dropped 5; count of bases not matched to a gene: 16. As DNA, the CDR3 is TGCGCCAGCAGCCAGATAGATTGGACAGGGGATGTCCACGAGCAGTACTTC. Encoded protein: CASSQIDWTGDVHEQYF. The full variable domain, with the rest looked up from reference TRBV5-1 and TRBJ2-7, is KAGVTQTPRYLIKTRGQQVTLSCSPISGHRSVSWYQQTPGQGLQFLFEYFSETQRNKGNFPGRFSGRQFSNSRSEMNVSTLELGDSALYLCASSQIDWTGDVHEQYFGPGTRLTVT.

This chain joins TRBV2 and TRBJ2-1, with TRBD1 identical over 10 bases. V gave up 6 bases and J gave up 9 bases; unmatched junction bases: 8. The CDR3 has 14 amino acids. Germline loops: CDR1 SNHLY, CDR2 FYNNEI. The CDR3 is CASRTGTGVGEQFF. The CDR3 DNA follows: TGTGCCAGCAGAACCGGGACAGGGGTGGGTGAGCAGTTCTTC. The full variable domain, in which reference TRBV2 and TRBJ2-1 provide the parts outside the CDR3, is EPEVTQTPSHQVTQMGQEVILRCVPISNHLYFYWYRQILGQKVEFLVSFYNNEISEKSEIFDDQFSVERPDGSNFTLKIRSTKLEDSAMYFCASRTGTGVGEQFFGPGTRLTVL.

The chain couples TRBV6-1 to TRBJ2-1; D might be TRBD1 (5 bases). Trimming pared 3 bases from V and 9 bases from J, leaving 18 bases between. Germline V gene lookup returns CDR1 MNHNS and CDR2 SASEGT. This CDR3 has 15 amino acids. CDR3 sequence reads: CASSEPGSVDGEQFF. In DNA, the CDR3 is TGTGCCAGCAGTGAGCCAGGGTCCGTGGATGGTGAGCAGTTCTTC.

The J gene is TRBJ1-3, the V gene TRBV6-5, with D possibly TRBD1 on 5 matching bases. The germline gives CDR1 MNHEY, CDR2 SVGAGI. Trimming left V 3 bases short and J 0 bases short, with 9 bases between. CDR3 length: 15 residues. The CDR3 DNA sequence: TGTGCCAGCAGTTATGGGGGGGGCTCTGGAAACACCATATATTTT. Translated: CASSYGGGSGNTIYF.

The chain recombines TRBV5-8 with TRBJ2-7; D remains ambiguous. Germline V gene sequence: CDR1 SGHTS, CDR2 YDEGEE. The CDR3 is 12 amino acids. V lost 0 bases and J lost 4, with 5 bases in between. CDR3 amino acids: CASSLGAYEQYF. CDR3 nucleotides: TGTGCCAGCAGCTTGGGGGCTTACGAGCAGTACTTC.

The chain links TRBV4-1 to TRBJ2-1, with 8 nucleotides matching TRBD2. J was trimmed by 7 bases and V by 4 bases; bases with no gene match: 12. CDR3 length equals 16 residues. CDR1 is MGHRA and CDR2 is YSYEKL in the germline V gene. The CDR3 loop reads CASSLESGRGFNEQFF. In DNA form, the CDR3 reads TGCGCCAGCAGCCTAGAAAGCGGGAGAGGGTTTAATGAGCAGTTCTTC.

The CDR3 loop reads CASSITGALRDTGELFF. In DNA, the CDR3 is TGTGCCAGTAGTATAACAGGGGCGCTACGTGACACCGGGGAGCTGTTTTTT. This chain joins TRBV19 and TRBJ2-2, with TRBD1 matching over 7 bases. Germline loops: CDR1 LNHDA, CDR2 SQIVND (reference sequence). This CDR3 comprises 17 residues. The V segment lost 2 bases and the J segment 3 bases; nucleotides outside the gene matches: 9.

V gene TRBV18 combines with J gene TRBJ2-7; 7 bases are shared with TRBD1. With 3 bases clipped from V and 3 bases from J, the junction kept 5 bases outside the gene matches. The CDR3 extends over 14 amino acids. The V gene's germline CDR1 is KGHSH and CDR2 LQKENI. The CDR3 loop reads CASSPGTANYEQYF. The CDR3 DNA follows: TGTGCCAGCTCACCCGGGACAGCCAACTACGAGCAGTACTTC.

This CDR3 reads CASTLRMEGPYEQYF. The CDR3 DNA reads TGTGCCAGCACCTTGAGGATGGAGGGCCCCTACGAGCAGTACTTC. V gene TRBV6-5 combines with J gene TRBJ2-7; D is perhaps TRBD2 (6 bases). Trimming removed 7 bases from V and 2 bases from J, with 18 bases in between. Looked up from germline, CDR1 is MNHEY and CDR2 is SVGAGI. The CDR3 is 15 amino acids.

The rearrangement links TRBV25-1 to TRBJ1-3; D is unclear. CDR1 is MGHDK, CDR2 SYGVNS, per germline. The CDR3 totals 14 residues. The germline V and J ends were trimmed by 1 base and 4 bases, with 8 bases remaining between them. CDR3 DNA: TGTGCCAGCAGTGAATCGCGCAGGGGAAACACCATATATTTT. The encoded protein is CASSESRRGNTIYF. Using reference TRBV25-1 and TRBJ1-3 for the parts outside the CDR3, the full variable domain is EADIYQTPRYLVIGTGKKITLECSQTMGHDKMYWYQQDPGMELHLIHYSYGVNSTEKGDLSSESTVSRIRTEHFPLTLESARPSHTSQYLCASSESRRGNTIYFGEGSWLTVV.

V is TRBV5-5 and J is TRBJ1-2; TRBD1 aligns across 7 bases. Germline V gene data show CDR1 as SGHKS and CDR2 as YYEKEE (reference sequence). The CDR3 contains 13 residues. Trimming took 6 bases from V and 6 from J; bases not matched to a gene: 8. The CDR3 nucleotides read TGTGCCAGCAACCCGACAGGGTCGGATGGCTACACCTTC. It translates to CASNPTGSDGYTF.

The chain joins TRBV5-1 to TRBJ2-1; 7 nucleotides align to TRBD1. This CDR3 spans 15 amino acids. V lost 6 bases and J lost 4; bases outside the gene matches: 10. Germline V lookup: CDR1 SGHRS, CDR2 YFSETQ. CDR3 coding DNA: TGCGCCAGCACCTTAGACAGGGTGGGGTACAATGAGCAGTTCTTC. It encodes CASTLDRVGYNEQFF.

The chain carries TRBV7-9 and TRBJ1-5; D is possibly TRBD1 (6 bases). V shed 5 bases and J shed 5 bases, with 13 bases lying between them. The CDR3 contains 14 residues. From germline, CDR1 is SEHNR and CDR2 FQNEAQ (reference sequence). As DNA, the CDR3 is TGTGCCAGCAGCCGAACAGGGCGGGATCAGCCCCAGCATTTT. Amino acids: CASSRTGRDQPQHF. Full variable domain (remainder filled in from reference TRBV7-9 and TRBJ1-5): DTGVSQNPRHKITKRGQNVTFRCDPISEHNRLYWYRQTLGQGPEFLTYFQNEAQLEKSRLLSDRFSAERPKGSFSTLEIQRTEQGDSAMYLCASSRTGRDQPQHFGDGTRLSIL.

This chain connects TRBV13 to TRBJ2-3, with D uncertain. The CDR3 has 16 amino acids. CDR1 and CDR2 from the germline V gene are PRHDT and FYEKMQ (reference sequence). Trimming cost V 3 bases and J 5 bases, with 18 bases left between them. Here the CDR3 reads CASSFGDFSKVDTQYF. CDR3 nucleotides: TGTGCCAGCAGCTTTGGAGACTTTTCCAAAGTAGATACGCAGTATTTT.

This clone has just one count. This chain uses TRBV7-9 with TRBJ2-7, with 9 bases aligning to TRBD1. This CDR3 spans 15 amino acids. The V and J ends lost 6 bases and 3 bases, in that order; junction bases with no gene match: 9. CDR1 and CDR2 from the germline V gene are SEHNR and FQNEAQ (reference sequence). CDR3 nucleotides: TGTGCCAGCAGTAAAACAGGGGGCCAAGGCTACGAGCAGTACTTC. Its translation: CASSKTGGQGYEQYF.

The V call is TRBV2, the J call TRBJ2-1; D remains ambiguous. Germline V gives CDR1 SNHLY, CDR2 FYNNEI. V gave up 6 bases and J gave up 1 base, with 7 bases separating them. The CDR3 spans 13 residues. The CDR3: CASRSESYNEQFF. CDR3 in DNA: TGTGCCAGCAGGTCGGAGTCCTACAATGAGCAGTTCTTC.

This rearrangement joins TRBV11-1 to TRBJ1-4; D not resolved. Germline V CDR1 and CDR2: SGHAT, FQDESV (reference sequence). The CDR3 covers 16 residues. Trimming stripped 5 bases from V and 0 bases from J, with 13 bases between. The CDR3 spells CASSRSTLATNEKLFF. The DNA for the CDR3 is TGTGCCAGCAGCCGTAGCACTTTGGCAACTAATGAAAAACTGTTTTTT.

This clone appeared many times. The chain combines TRBV2 with TRBJ2-7; 10 positions match TRBD1. The CDR3 has 16 amino acids. V lost 1 base to trimming and J lost 1 base; unmatched junction nucleotides: 4. Germline lookup yields CDR1 SNHLY and CDR2 FYNNEI. In DNA, the CDR3 is TGTGCCAGCAGTGAAGGACCGGGACAGGGGTCCTACGAGCAGTACTTC. Encoded protein: CASSEGPGQGSYEQYF.

The chain recombines TRBV14 with TRBJ2-7, with a weak D call TRBD1 (6 bases). With 2 bases removed from V and 0 bases from J, the gap between germline ends came to 11 bases. CDR1 SGHDN and CDR2 FVKESK come from the germline V gene. The CDR3 has 15 residues. The CDR3 region has the DNA TGTGCCAGCAGCCAATACCGACAGGACTCCTACGAGCAGTACTTC. Amino acids: CASSQYRQDSYEQYF. Together with reference TRBV14 and TRBJ2-7, the CDR3 gives the full variable domain: EAGVTQFPSHSVIEKGQTVTLRCDPISGHDNLYWYRRVMGKEIKFLLHFVKESKQDESGMPNNRFLAERTGGTYSTLKVQPAELEDSGVYFCASSQYRQDSYEQYFGPGTRLTVT.

The sample holds one count of this clone. The gene calls are TRBV15 and TRBJ2-7; D might be TRBD1 (5 bases). CDR1 is LNHNV and CDR2 is YYDKDF in the germline V gene (reference sequence). The CDR3 contains 13 residues. V was cut by 7 bases and J by 4 bases, with 14 bases left in between. The CDR3 nucleotides read TGTGCCACCAAGGGGCCGACAAGTTACGAGCAGTACTTC. It yields the protein CATKGPTSYEQYF.

This clone was counted only a few times. The chain has TRBV11-2 and TRBJ2-5; D call uncertain. Germline V gene sequence: CDR1 SGHAT, CDR2 FQNNGV. Trimming took 0 bases from V and 9 from J, leaving 14 bases between them. The CDR3 sequence is 14 residues long. The CDR3 DNA follows: TGTGCCAGCAGCTTAGAAAGCTCCCGTGCGGCCCAGTACTTC. This gives the protein CASSLESSRAAQYF.

V is TRBV2 and J is TRBJ1-6, with 12 bases fitting TRBD1. The V segment lost 4 bases and the J segment 7 bases; nucleotides outside the gene matches: 8. The CDR3 is 17 residues long. Germline CDR1 and CDR2: SNHLY and FYNNEI. DNA for the CDR3: TGTGCCAGCAGTGGCACGGGACAGGGGGCCGTAAATTCACCCCTCCACTTT. Its protein is CASSGTGQGAVNSPLHF.